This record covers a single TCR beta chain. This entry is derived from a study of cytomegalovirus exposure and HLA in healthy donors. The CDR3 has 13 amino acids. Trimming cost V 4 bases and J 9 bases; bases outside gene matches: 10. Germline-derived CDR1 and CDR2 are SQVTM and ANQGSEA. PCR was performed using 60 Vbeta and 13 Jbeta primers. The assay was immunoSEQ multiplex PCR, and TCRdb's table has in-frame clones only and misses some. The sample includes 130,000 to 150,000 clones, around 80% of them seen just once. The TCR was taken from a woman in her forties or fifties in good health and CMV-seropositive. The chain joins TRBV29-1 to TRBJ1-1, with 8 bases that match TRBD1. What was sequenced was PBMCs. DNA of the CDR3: TGCAGCGTTGTGGTGGCAGGGGGCGGTCAAGCTTTCTTT. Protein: CSVVVAGGGQAFF.